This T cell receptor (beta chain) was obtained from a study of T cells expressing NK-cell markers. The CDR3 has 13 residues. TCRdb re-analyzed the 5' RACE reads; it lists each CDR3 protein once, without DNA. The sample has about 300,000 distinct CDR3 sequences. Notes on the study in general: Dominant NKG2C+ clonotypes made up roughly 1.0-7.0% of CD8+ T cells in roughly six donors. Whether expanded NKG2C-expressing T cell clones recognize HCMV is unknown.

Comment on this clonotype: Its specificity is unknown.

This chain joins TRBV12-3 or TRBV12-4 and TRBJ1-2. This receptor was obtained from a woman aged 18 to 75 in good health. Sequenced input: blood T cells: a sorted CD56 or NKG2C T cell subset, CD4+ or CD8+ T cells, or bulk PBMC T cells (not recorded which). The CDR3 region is CASSPSGNYGYTF.